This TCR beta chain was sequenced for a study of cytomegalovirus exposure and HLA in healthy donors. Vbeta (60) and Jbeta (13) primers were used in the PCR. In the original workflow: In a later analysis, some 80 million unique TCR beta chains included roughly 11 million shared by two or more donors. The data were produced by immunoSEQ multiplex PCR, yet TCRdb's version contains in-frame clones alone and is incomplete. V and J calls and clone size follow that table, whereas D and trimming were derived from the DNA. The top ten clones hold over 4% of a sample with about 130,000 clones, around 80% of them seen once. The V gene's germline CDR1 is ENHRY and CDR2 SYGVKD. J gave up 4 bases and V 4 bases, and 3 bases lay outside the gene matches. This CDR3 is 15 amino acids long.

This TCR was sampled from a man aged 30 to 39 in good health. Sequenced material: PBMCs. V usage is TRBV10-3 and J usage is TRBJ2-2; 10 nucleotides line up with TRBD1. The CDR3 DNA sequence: TGTGCCATCAGTGGGGGACAGGGGAGCACCGGGGAGCTGTTTTTT. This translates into CAISGGQGSTGELFF.